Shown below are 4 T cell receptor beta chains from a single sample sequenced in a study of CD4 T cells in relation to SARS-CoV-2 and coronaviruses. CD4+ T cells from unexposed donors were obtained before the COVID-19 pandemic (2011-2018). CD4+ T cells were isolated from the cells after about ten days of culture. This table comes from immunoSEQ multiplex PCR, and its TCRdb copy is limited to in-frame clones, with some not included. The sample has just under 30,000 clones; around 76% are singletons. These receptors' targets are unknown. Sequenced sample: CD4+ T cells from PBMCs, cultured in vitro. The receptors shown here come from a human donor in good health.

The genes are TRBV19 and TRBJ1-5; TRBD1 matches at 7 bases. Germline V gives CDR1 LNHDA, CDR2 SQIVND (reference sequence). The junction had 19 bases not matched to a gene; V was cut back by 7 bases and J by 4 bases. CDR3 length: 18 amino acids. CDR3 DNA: TGTGCCAGTACCCCCCGCCGCAGGGCAGGGGGATATAATCAGCCCCAGCATTTT. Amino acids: CASTPRRRAGGYNQPQHF.

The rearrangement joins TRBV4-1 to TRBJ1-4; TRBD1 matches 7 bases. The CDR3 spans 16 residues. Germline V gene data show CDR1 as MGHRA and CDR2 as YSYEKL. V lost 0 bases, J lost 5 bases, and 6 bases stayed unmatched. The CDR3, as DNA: TGCGCCAGCAGCCAAGAAGAGGGGGCGTTCAATGAAAAACTGTTTTTT. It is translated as CASSQEEGAFNEKLFF.

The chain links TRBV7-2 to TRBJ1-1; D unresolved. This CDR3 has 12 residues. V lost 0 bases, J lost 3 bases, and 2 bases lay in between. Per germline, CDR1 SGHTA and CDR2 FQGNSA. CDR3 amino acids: CASSLAHTEAFF. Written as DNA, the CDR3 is TGTGCCAGCAGCTTAGCCCACACTGAAGCTTTCTTT.

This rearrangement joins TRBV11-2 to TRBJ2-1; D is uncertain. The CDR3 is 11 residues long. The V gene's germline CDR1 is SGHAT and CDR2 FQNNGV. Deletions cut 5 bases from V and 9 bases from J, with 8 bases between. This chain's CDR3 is CASSHDTEQFF. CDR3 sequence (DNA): TGTGCCAGCAGCCACGATACTGAGCAGTTCTTC. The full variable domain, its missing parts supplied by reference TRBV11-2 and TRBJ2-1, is EAGVAQSPRYKIIEKRQSVAFWCNPISGHATLYWYQQILGQGPKLLIQFQNNGVVDDSQLPKDRFSAERLKGVDSTLKIQPAKLEDSAVYLCASSHDTEQFFGPGTRLTVL.